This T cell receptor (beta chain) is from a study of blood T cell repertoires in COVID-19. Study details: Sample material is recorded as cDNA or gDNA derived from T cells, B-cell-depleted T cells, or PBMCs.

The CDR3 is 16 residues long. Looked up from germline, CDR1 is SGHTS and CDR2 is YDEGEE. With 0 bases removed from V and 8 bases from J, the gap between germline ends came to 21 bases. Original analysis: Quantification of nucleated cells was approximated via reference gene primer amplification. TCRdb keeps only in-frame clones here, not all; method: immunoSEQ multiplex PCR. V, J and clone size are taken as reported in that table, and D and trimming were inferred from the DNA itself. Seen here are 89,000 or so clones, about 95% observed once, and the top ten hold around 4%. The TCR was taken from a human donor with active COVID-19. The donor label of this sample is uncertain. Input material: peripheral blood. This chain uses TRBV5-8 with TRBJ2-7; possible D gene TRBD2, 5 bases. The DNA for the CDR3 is TGTGCCAGCAGCTTGGTTGTGGCAACAGACGGAGGACAGCAGTACTTC. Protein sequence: CASSLVVATDGGQQYF.